A selection of T cell receptor beta chains follows, all from one sample in a study of CD8+ T cells in alopecia areata. The table came from immunoSEQ multiplex PCR; TCRdb's copy has only in-frame clones and leaves some out. In the table there are about 180,000 clones, about 66% of which are singletons. The source material was CD8+ T cells sorted from blood, sampled at week 0. The receptors derive from a human donor with alopecia areata. The CDR3 runs from the conserved cysteine through the conserved F or W. The D gene is left open where the match is weak. Size is stated for part of the rows, as once, few or many counts, or as a class when the clone is expanded.

V,size,D,length,J,DNA,CDR3
TRBV4-2,NA,TRBD1,15,TRBJ1-2,TGTGCCAGCAGCCAAGAAGTGACAGGGATCTATGGCTACACCTTC,CASSQEVTGIYGYTF
TRBV30,NA,NA,12,TRBJ2-3,TGTGCCTGGAGTTCGGGGGTGGATACGCAGTATTTT,CAWSSGVDTQYF
TRBV5-1,NA,NA,16,TRBJ2-1,TGCGCCAGCAGCTCCCGGACAGCCGGCTCCTACAATGAGCAGTTCTTC,CASSSRTAGSYNEQFF
TRBV19,NA,NA,13,TRBJ2-7,TGTGCCAGTAGTTGGTCGGGGTCCTACGAGCAGTACTTC,CASSWSGSYEQYF
TRBV9,NA,TRBD2,16,TRBJ2-3,TGTGCCAGCAGCGACCTCGCTAGCGGGGGGAGAGATACGCAGTATTTT,CASSDLASGGRDTQYF
TRBV2,NA,NA,13,TRBJ1-5,TGTGCCAGCAGTATCGACCCGGGGCAGCCCCAGCATTTT,CASSIDPGQPQHF
TRBV5-6,NA,TRBD1,14,TRBJ1-5,TGTGCCAGCAGCCTTGGGACAGGGCACCAGCCCCAGCATTTT,CASSLGTGHQPQHF
TRBV7-8,NA,NA,17,TRBJ2-2,TGTGCCAGCAGCCCCAAAAGGGGGGCCCCCGGGCCCGGGGAGCTGTTTTTT,CASSPKRGAPGPGELFF
TRBV28,NA,NA,15,TRBJ1-2,TGTGCCAGCAGTTCGAGCCCCGGGACGTCTCTTGGCTACACCTTC,CASSSSPGTSLGYTF
TRBV5-1,NA,NA,11,TRBJ2-7,TGCGCCAGCAGCTTGGGATCAGGATGGTACTTC,CASSLGSGWYF
TRBV29-1,NA,NA,11,TRBJ1-2,TGCAGCGTTGAACACAGGCATGGCTACACCTTC,CSVEHRHGYTF
TRBV15,NA,NA,15,TRBJ2-5,TGTGCCACCAGCGGTCCCGTTTACATTAGGGAGACCCAGTACTTC,CATSGPVYIRETQYF
TRBV5-7,NA,TRBD2,16,TRBJ2-2,TGTGCCAGCAGTCGGACTAGCGATGCGAACACCGGGGAGCTGTTTTTT,CASSRTSDANTGELFF
TRBV4-1,NA,TRBD1,16,TRBJ1-1,TGCGCCAGCAGCCAGCGCCCCGGGACAGTCGTCACTGAAGCTTTCTTT,CASSQRPGTVVTEAFF
TRBV7-9,NA,NA,15,TRBJ2-1,TGTGCCAGCAGCTCGACCGGGACAAGAGACAATGAGCAGTTCTTC,CASSSTGTRDNEQFF
TRBV28,NA,NA,14,TRBJ1-5,TGTGCCAGCAGTTCCCTGACAGGTAATCAGCCCCAGCATTTT,CASSSLTGNQPQHF
TRBV4-1,NA,NA,15,TRBJ1-6,TGCGCCAGCAGCCAAGTGGAGCGTGAAGGTTCACCCCTCCACTTT,CASSQVEREGSPLHF
TRBV29-1,NA,NA,14,TRBJ2-2,TGCAGCGTTGACAAAGGGGTTCGGAACGGGGAGCTGTTTTTT,CSVDKGVRNGELFF
TRBV18,few,NA,15,TRBJ2-7,TGTGCCAGCTCACCTAGGGGGGGAGGAACCTACGAGCAGTACTTC,CASSPRGGGTYEQYF
TRBV9,NA,TRBD2,14,TRBJ2-1,TGTGCCAGCAGCGTAGGCGGGGGGGCCAATGAGCAGTTCTTC,CASSVGGGANEQFF
TRBV30,NA,NA,12,TRBJ1-3,TGTGCCTGGAGTGCGTCTGGAAACACCATATATTTT,CAWSASGNTIYF